This entry concerns a single TCR beta chain. TCRdb keeps only in-frame clones here, not all; method: immunoSEQ multiplex PCR. Here the sample spans about 190,000 clones, around nine tenths being singletons. This sample is part of a study of blood T cell repertoires in COVID-19. This CDR3 has 13 amino acids. Unmatched junction bases numbered 1, after V lost 5 bases and J lost 2 bases. Per germline, CDR1 SEHNR and CDR2 FQNEAQ (reference sequence). This TCR derives from a man between 25 and 39 years old with acute or convalescent COVID-19. The sample taken for sequencing was peripheral blood. V is TRBV7-9 and J is TRBJ2-3, with 7 bases lining up with TRBD1. CDR3 nucleotide sequence: TGTGCCAGCAGCGACAGGGCCACAGATACGCAGTATTTT. Translation gives CASSDRATDTQYF.